The next 14 T cell receptor beta chains were all read from a single sample in a study of T cell responses to AZD1222 COVID-19 vaccine. Sequencing used immunoSEQ multiplex PCR; TCRdb keeps in-frame clones, though not all of them. The sample holds 80,000 or so clones; about 89% are singletons and the top ten take roughly 4.8%. This specimen was peripheral blood, taken on day 0 of MenACWY control vaccination. These receptors all come from an adult in good health.

The chain combines TRBV3-1 (or the pseudogene TRBV3-2) with TRBJ2-5, with TRBD2 matching 8 bases. The CDR3 contains 16 residues. Germline values: CDR1 LGHDT, CDR2 YNNKEL (reference sequence). Unmatched junction bases numbered 8, after V lost 3 bases and J lost 2 bases. The CDR3, as DNA: TGTGCCAGCAGCCAGGACGCGGGACTAGATCAAGAGACCCAGTACTTC. Its protein product is CASSQDAGLDQETQYF.

The J gene is TRBJ2-2, the V gene TRBV12-5; TRBD1 is a possible D gene (5 bases). The V gene's germline CDR1 is LGHNT and CDR2 FRNRAP. The CDR3 covers 13 residues. V lost 6 bases, J lost 1 base, and 6 bases lay in between. The CDR3, as DNA: TGTGCTAGTGGAACAGGGAACACCGGGGAGCTGTTTTTT. Translation gives CASGTGNTGELFF.

This clone came up once. The chain links TRBV27 to TRBJ1-1; D unclear. Per the germline V gene, CDR1 is MNHEY and CDR2 is SMNVEV (reference sequence). V was trimmed by 2 bases and J by 5 bases, leaving 12 bases between them. This CDR3 comprises 14 residues. The CDR3: CASSLMGIRTEAFF. In DNA, the CDR3 is TGTGCCAGCAGTTTAATGGGGATCAGAACTGAAGCTTTCTTT.

The V gene is TRBV19, the J gene TRBJ2-2, with 7 bases fitting TRBD1. J was trimmed by 5 bases and V by 5 bases; bases with no gene match: 8. In germline, CDR1 is LNHDA, CDR2 SQIVND (reference sequence). The CDR3 is made up of 15 amino acids. The CDR3 nucleotides are TGTGCCAGTAGTCCCCGACAGGGAAAGACCGGGGAGCTGTTTTTT. Protein product: CASSPRQGKTGELFF.

The chain joins TRBV30 to TRBJ1-1; D perhaps matches TRBD1 (5 bases). Germline V CDR1 and CDR2: GTSNPN, SVGIG (reference sequence). Trimming pared 4 bases from V and 4 bases from J, leaving 16 bases between. The CDR3 runs 14 residues. The CDR3 nucleotides read TGTGCCTGGACAAGAACAAGGGGACCCACTGAAGCTTTCTTT. Its protein product is CAWTRTRGPTEAFF.

The V gene is TRBV5-1, the J gene TRBJ1-5, with D unclear. Germline CDR1 is SGHRS and CDR2 is YFSETQ. The germline V and J ends were trimmed by 5 bases and 2 bases, with 11 bases remaining between them. The CDR3 contains 14 residues. The CDR3 spells CASSRAGGNQPQHF. In DNA form, the CDR3 reads TGCGCCAGCAGTCGGGCAGGAGGCAATCAGCCCCAGCATTTT.

The chain has TRBV28 and TRBJ1-5, with D tentatively TRBD1 (5 bases). Germline lookup yields CDR1 MDHEN and CDR2 SYDVKM. V shed 8 bases and J shed 0 bases, with 20 bases lying between them. The CDR3 loop spans 17 amino acids. CDR3 nucleotide sequence: TGTGCCAGCCAAGTTGGGCAGGGCGGTTATAGCAATCAGCCCCAGCATTTT. Its translation is CASQVGQGGYSNQPQHF.

V gene TRBV24-1 combines with J gene TRBJ1-2; no definite D call. There are 13 residues in the CDR3. The germline V gene encodes CDR1 KGHDR and CDR2 SFDVKD. V lost 5 bases, J lost 2 bases, and 8 bases lay in between. CDR3 protein: CATSVGENYGYTF. CDR3 DNA: TGTGCCACCAGTGTAGGCGAGAACTATGGCTACACCTTC.

The J gene is TRBJ1-5, the V gene TRBV4-3; D ambiguous. This CDR3 has 18 residues. V was shortened by 0 bases and J by 2 bases, with 17 bases between the two germline ends. Germline loops: CDR1 LGHNA, CDR2 YSLEER. CDR3 DNA sequence: TGCGCCAGCAGCCAAGATATTATAAGTCCGAAGGGCAATCAGCCCCAGCATTTT. Encoded protein: CASSQDIISPKGNQPQHF.

The chain has TRBV18 and TRBJ2-3; TRBD2 is a possible D gene (5 bases). This CDR3 has 13 residues. In germline, CDR1 is KGHSH, CDR2 LQKENI. The V gene lost 3 bases and the J gene lost 6 bases, with 10 bases spanning the gap. CDR3 loop: CASSPPTGDTQYF. CDR3 bases: TGTGCCAGCTCACCGCCCACGGGGGATACGCAGTATTTT.

The J gene is TRBJ2-7, the V gene TRBV28; D unresolved. The CDR3 is 14 amino acids. From germline, CDR1 is MDHEN and CDR2 SYDVKM. Trimming took off 8 bases at V and 6 bases at J, with 20 bases between the two ends. The CDR3 region has the DNA TGTGCCAGCGGGTCACCAAGACCGAATGCCGAGCAGTACTTC. It translates to CASGSPRPNAEQYF.

CDR3 coding DNA: TGTGCCTGGGGGGGTCTCAATCAGCCCCAGCATTTT. Protein product: CAWGGLNQPQHF. The rearrangement joins TRBV30 to TRBJ1-5; the D gene is possibly TRBD1 (5 bases). CDR1 and CDR2 from the germline V gene are GTSNPN and SVGIG (reference sequence). V lost 5 bases, J lost 3 bases, and 8 bases lay in between. CDR3 length: 12 residues.

The V call is TRBV19, the J call TRBJ1-3, with D perhaps matching TRBD1 (5 bases). The CDR3 consists of 14 residues. Deletions cut 4 bases from V and 7 bases from J, with 14 bases between. Germline V gives CDR1 LNHDA, CDR2 SQIVND (reference sequence). In nucleotides, the CDR3 is TGTGCCAGTAGTACCCCGGGGCCGTTGAACACCATATATTTT. Translated, it gives CASSTPGPLNTIYF. Variable domain in full (rest from reference TRBV19 and TRBJ1-3): DGGITQSPKYLFRKEGQNVTLSCEQNLNHDAMYWYRQDPGQGLRLIYYSQIVNDFQKGDIAEGYSVSREKKESFPLTVTSAQKNPTAFYLCASSTPGPLNTIYFGEGSWLTVV.

The chain carries TRBV10-3 and TRBJ1-2, with 10 bases identical to TRBD1. The CDR3 has 14 amino acids. Per germline, CDR1 ENHRY and CDR2 SYGVKD. Trimming removed 4 bases from V and 7 bases from J; junction bases left unmatched: 6. The CDR3, as DNA: TGTGCCATCAGTGTCAGACAGGGGGCGCTTGGCTACACCTTC. Amino acids: CAISVRQGALGYTF.